The source of this T cell receptor beta chain is a study of blood T cell repertoires in COVID-19. The repertoire was sequenced with immunoSEQ multiplex PCR; TCRdb's copy has only in-frame clones and lacks some. The data hold 30,000 to 40,000 clones, with roughly 90% observed a single time. Trimming removed 5 bases from V and 3 bases from J; junction bases left unmatched: 6. This CDR3 contains 15 residues. Germline loops: CDR1 LNHNV, CDR2 YYDKDF (reference sequence). The chain links TRBV15 to TRBJ2-2, with 7 positions matching TRBD1. The sequencing input was peripheral blood. This sequence originates from a man in his sixties or seventies with active COVID-19. CDR3 protein: CATSSRQGYTGELFF. Here the CDR3 DNA reads TGTGCCACCAGCTCCCGACAGGGTTACACCGGGGAGCTGTTTTTT.